The source of this T cell receptor (beta chain) is a study of T cell responses to AZD1222 COVID-19 vaccine. Using immunoSEQ multiplex PCR, the repertoire was profiled, and TCRdb retains in-frame clones only, with some absent. Here the sample spans approximately 140,000 clones, roughly 90% being singletons. The length of the CDR3 is 14 residues. Deletions cut 4 bases from V and 0 bases from J, with 10 bases between. Germline values: CDR1 SGHTA, CDR2 FQGNSA. The chain employs TRBV7-2 and TRBJ2-7, with a tentative D call TRBD2 (6 bases). The sequencing here drew on peripheral blood, taken 28 days after the second AZD1222 dose. This sequence originates from an adult who received the AZD1222 COVID-19 vaccine. The CDR3 DNA sequence: TGTGCCAGCAGCTCTTTAGCGGCCTCCTACGAGCAGTACTTC. This sequence encodes CASSSLAASYEQYF.